In its sample, the clone carrying this T cell receptor (beta chain) was seen a few times. What it binds is unknown. The sample is drawn from a study of regulatory T cells in long-lasting Graves disease. General study findings and limits: The study found TRBV28, TRBJ1-2 and TRBJ2-5 favored in persistent disease. Persistent Graves' patients showed reduced TCR diversity versus newly diagnosed patients.

For TCR beta, libraries came from iRepertoire HTBI primers and Arm-PCR of CDR3 regions. Each CDR3 protein gets one entry after TCRdb re-called the multiplex PCR reads with MiXCR. The repertoire holds 600,000 to 800,000 distinct CDR3 sequences, with 25% to 35% as singletons. Time point denoted: persistent/refractory GD, antithyroid drugs over 5 years with positive TRAb. Preparation of the TCR library used RNA extracted from PBMCs. By American Thyroid Association guidelines, Graves' disease was diagnosed in the cohort. The patients were enrolled through endocrinology in Xi'an, China. The V gene's germline CDR1 is LNHNV and CDR2 YYDKDF (reference sequence). This CDR3 is 16 amino acids long. J was trimmed by 6 bases and V by 6 bases; bases with no gene match: 10.

Sequences were derived from peripheral blood mononuclear cells (PBMCs), sampled when the disease was refractory, from a patient treated with antithyroid drugs. The chain links TRBV15 to TRBJ2-2; 10 bases are a match to TRBD2. The sequence was obtained from a female donor with Graves disease. Here the CDR3 reads CATRGLAGDGAGELFF. Written as DNA, the CDR3 is TGTGCCACCAGGGGCCTAGCGGGAGACGGGGCCGGGGAGCTGTTTTTT.